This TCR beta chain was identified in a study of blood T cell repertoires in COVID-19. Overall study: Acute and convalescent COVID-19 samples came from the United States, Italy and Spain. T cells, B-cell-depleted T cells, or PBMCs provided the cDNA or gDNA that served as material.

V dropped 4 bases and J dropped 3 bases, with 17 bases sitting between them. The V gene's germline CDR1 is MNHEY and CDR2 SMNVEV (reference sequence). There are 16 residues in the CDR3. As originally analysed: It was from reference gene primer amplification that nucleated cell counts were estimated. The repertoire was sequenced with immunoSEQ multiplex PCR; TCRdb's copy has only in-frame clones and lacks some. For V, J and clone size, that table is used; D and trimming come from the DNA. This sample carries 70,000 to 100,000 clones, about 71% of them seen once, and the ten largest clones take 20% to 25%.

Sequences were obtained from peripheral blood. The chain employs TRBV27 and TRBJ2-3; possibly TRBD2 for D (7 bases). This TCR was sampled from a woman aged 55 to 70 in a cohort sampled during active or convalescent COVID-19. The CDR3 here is CASSSPRGAGTDTQYF. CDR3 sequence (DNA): TGTGCCAGCAGTTCACCCCGGGGGGCCGGGACAGATACGCAGTATTTT.